The 8 T cell receptor beta chains below all came from one sample that was sequenced in a study of CD8+CD57+ T cells in acquired aplastic anemia. Patients who underwent sequencing had shown CD8+CD57+ cell expansion by flow cytometry. Template material for TCR beta VDJ and CDR3 profiling consisted of genomic DNA. TCRdb re-analysed the reads in MiXCR, keeping a single row per CDR3 protein. The table lists more than 150,000 distinct CDR3 sequences, about half of them singletons. Sequencing input: sorted CD4+, CD8+, or CD8+CD57+ T cells (not recorded which) from PBMCs. These receptors came from a human donor with aplastic anemia.

J is TRBJ2-5 and V is TRBV24-1; D possibly matches TRBD1 or TRBD2 (5 bases each). This CDR3 contains 14 residues. Germline V gene data show CDR1 as KGHDR and CDR2 as SFDVKD. The ends were cut back, 7 bases at V and 4 bases at J, with 15 bases in the middle. The CDR3 protein is CATSLPTGPETQYF. The CDR3 region has the DNA TGTGCCACCAGCCTACCAACGGGACCAGAGACCCAGTACTTC.

The rearrangement joins TRBV2 to TRBJ2-5, with 8 bases identical to TRBD2. With 8 bases clipped from V and 4 bases from J, the junction kept 6 bases outside the gene matches. Germline V lookup: CDR1 SNHLY, CDR2 FYNNEI. The CDR3 consists of 13 residues. The DNA for the CDR3 is TGTGCCAGCCATCGGGGGGGGGCAGAGACCCAGTACTTC. Translated: CASHRGGAETQYF.

This clonotype was seen at least ten times. The chain employs TRBV4-3 and TRBJ1-2; D gene ambiguous. The CDR3 length is 15 residues. The germline CDR1 and CDR2 sequences are LGHNA and YSLEER. V was trimmed by 0 bases and J by 7 bases, leaving 15 bases between them. The CDR3 is CASSQEHSMLSGYTF. The CDR3 bases are TGCGCCAGCAGCCAAGAGCACAGCATGTTAAGTGGCTACACCTTC.

V and J are TRBV20-1 and TRBJ2-2; the D gene is possibly TRBD2 (5 bases). CDR1 DFQATT and CDR2 SNEGSKA come from the germline V gene (reference sequence). The V end lost 0 bases, the J end lost 4 bases, and 15 bases lay between the germline ends. The CDR3 runs 16 residues. CDR3 in amino acids: CSARDSRVGSTGELFF. The CDR3 region has the DNA TGCAGTGCTAGAGATTCGAGGGTGGGGAGCACCGGGGAGCTGTTTTTT.

The rearrangement links TRBV5-6 to TRBJ2-1; a possible D gene is TRBD2 (6 bases). CDR1 and CDR2 from the germline V gene are SGHDT and YYEEEE. V was cut by 4 bases and J by 6 bases, with 11 bases left in between. This CDR3 has 13 residues. Here the CDR3 reads CASSPGGANEQFF. The CDR3 nucleotides are TGTGCCAGCAGCCCCGGCGGGGCCAATGAGCAGTTCTTC.

This clonotype was seen a handful of times. The chain joins TRBV29-1 to TRBJ1-1; TRBD1 might be the D (5 bases). The V gene lost 4 bases and the J gene lost 2 bases, with 8 bases spanning the gap. The CDR3 spans 12 residues. The V gene's germline CDR1 is SQVTM and CDR2 ANQGSEA. CDR3 nucleotide sequence: TGCAGCGTTGGAGGGACCAACACTGAAGCTTTCTTT. Translated, it gives CSVGGTNTEAFF.

The chain links TRBV7-9 to TRBJ2-5; 7 nucleotides match TRBD1. V lost 5 bases, J lost 5 bases, and 5 bases stayed unmatched. The CDR3 has 13 residues. The germline gives CDR1 SEHNR, CDR2 FQNEAQ (reference sequence). The CDR3 region is CASSPGQDETQYF. The CDR3 DNA is TGTGCCAGCAGCCCAGGACAGGATGAGACCCAGTACTTC. Combining the CDR3 with reference TRBV7-9 and TRBJ2-5 gives the whole variable domain DTGVSQNPRHKITKRGQNVTFRCDPISEHNRLYWYRQTLGQGPEFLTYFQNEAQLEKSRLLSDRFSAERPKGSFSTLEIQRTEQGDSAMYLCASSPGQDETQYFGPGTRLLVL.

On this clonotype: This sequence may be a read error, since a much larger clone differs from it by one base. V usage is TRBV6-1 and J usage is TRBJ1-1; 7 bases line up with TRBD1. The CDR3 runs to 13 residues. CDR1 MNHNS and CDR2 SASEGT come from the germline V gene. CDR3 loop: CTSSDREDTEAFF. The DNA for the CDR3 is TGTACCAGCAGTGACAGGGAGGATACTGAAGCTTTCTTT.